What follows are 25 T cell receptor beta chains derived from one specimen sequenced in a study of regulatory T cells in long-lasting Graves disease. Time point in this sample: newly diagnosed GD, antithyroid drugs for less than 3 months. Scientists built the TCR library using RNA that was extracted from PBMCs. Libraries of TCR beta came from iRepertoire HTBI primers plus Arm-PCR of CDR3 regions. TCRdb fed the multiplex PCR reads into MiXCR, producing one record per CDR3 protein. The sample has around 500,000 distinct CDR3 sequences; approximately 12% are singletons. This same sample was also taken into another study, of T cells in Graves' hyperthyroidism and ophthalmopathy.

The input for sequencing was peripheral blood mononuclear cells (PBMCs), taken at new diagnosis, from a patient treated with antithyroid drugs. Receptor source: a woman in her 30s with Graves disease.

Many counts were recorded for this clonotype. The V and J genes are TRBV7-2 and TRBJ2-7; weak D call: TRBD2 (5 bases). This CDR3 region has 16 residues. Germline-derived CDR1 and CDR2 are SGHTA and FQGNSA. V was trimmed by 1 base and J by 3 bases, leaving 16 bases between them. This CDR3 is CASSLVAGRTLYEQYF. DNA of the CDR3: TGTGCCAGCAGCTTAGTTGCGGGCAGGACTCTCTACGAGCAGTACTTC.

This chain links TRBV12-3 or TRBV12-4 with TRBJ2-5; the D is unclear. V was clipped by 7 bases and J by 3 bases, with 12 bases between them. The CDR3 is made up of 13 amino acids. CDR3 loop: CASTPGLKETQYF. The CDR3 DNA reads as TGTGCCAGCACCCCGGGTCTAAAAGAGACCCAGTACTTC.

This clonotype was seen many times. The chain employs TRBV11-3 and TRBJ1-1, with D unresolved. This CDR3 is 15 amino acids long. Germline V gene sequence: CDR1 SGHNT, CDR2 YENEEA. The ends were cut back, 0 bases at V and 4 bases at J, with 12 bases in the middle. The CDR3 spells CASSLEIGIRTEAFF. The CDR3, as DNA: TGTGCCAGCAGCTTAGAAATTGGAATTCGCACTGAAGCTTTCTTT.

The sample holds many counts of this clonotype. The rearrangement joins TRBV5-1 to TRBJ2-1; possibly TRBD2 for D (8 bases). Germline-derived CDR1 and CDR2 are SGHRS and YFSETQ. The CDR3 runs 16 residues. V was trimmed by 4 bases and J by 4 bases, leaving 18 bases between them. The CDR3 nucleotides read TGCGCCAGCAGCGCAGGGGGGTCGGGGGGGTACAATGAGCAGTTCTTC. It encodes CASSAGGSGGYNEQFF.

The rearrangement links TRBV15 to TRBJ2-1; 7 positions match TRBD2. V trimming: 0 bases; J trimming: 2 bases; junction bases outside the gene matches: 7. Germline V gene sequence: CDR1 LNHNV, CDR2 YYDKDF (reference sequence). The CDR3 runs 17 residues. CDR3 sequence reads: CATSRDPAGVAYNEQFF. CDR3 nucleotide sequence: TGTGCCACCAGCAGAGACCCGGCGGGAGTGGCCTACAATGAGCAGTTCTTC.

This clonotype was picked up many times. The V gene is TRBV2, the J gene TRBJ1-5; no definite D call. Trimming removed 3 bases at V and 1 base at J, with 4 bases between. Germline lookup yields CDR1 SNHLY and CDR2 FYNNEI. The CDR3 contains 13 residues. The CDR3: CASSEGSNQPQHF. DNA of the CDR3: TGTGCCAGCAGTGAGGGAAGCAATCAGCCCCAGCATTTT.

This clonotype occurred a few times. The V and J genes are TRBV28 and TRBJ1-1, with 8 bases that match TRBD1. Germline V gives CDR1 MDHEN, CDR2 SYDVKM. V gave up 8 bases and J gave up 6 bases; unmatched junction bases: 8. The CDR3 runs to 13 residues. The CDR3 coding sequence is TGTGCCAGCGGAAGACAGGGGAGGGCTGAAGCTTTCTTT. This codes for CASGRQGRAEAFF.

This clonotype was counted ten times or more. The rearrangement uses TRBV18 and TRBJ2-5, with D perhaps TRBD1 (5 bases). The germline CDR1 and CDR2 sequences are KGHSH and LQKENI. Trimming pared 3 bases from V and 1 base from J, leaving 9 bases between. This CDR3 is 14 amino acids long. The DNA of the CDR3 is TGTGCCAGCTCACCGACAGCCTCCCAAGAGACCCAGTACTTC. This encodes CASSPTASQETQYF. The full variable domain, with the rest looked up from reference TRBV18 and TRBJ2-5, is NAGVMQNPRHLVRRRGQEARLRCSPMKGHSHVYWYRQLPEEGLKFMVYLQKENIIDESGMPKERFSAEFPKEGPSILRIQQVVRGDSAAYFCASSPTASQETQYFGPGTRLLVL.

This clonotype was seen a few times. CDR3 DNA sequence: TGCAGCGTTGTGTCGATCTACGAGCAGTACTTC. Encoded protein: CSVVSIYEQYF. This chain joins TRBV29-1 and TRBJ2-7, with D uncertain. The CDR3 spans 11 residues. Trimming took 4 bases from V and 3 from J, leaving 7 bases between them. Germline CDR1 SQVTM, CDR2 ANQGSEA.

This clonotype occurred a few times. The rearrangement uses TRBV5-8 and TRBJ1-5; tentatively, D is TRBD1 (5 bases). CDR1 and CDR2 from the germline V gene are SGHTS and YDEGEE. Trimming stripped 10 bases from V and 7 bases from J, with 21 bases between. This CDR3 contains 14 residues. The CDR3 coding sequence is TGTGCCGGGCGGCTAGGGGCCCGTGGGCAGCCCCAGCATTTT. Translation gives CAGRLGARGQPQHF.

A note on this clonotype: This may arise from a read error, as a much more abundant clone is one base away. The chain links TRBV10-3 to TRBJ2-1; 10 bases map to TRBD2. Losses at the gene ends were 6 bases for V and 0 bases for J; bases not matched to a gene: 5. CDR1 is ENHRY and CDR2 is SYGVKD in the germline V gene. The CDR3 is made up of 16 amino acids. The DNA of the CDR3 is TGTGCCATCAGCCCTGCTAGCGGGAGCTCCTACAATGAGCAGTTCTTC. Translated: CAISPASGSSYNEQFF.

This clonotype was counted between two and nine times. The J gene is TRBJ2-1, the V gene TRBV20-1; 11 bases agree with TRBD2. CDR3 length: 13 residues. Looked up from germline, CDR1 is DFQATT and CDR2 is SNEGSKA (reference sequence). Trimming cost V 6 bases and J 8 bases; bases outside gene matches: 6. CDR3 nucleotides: TGCAGTGCCACCCGACTAGCGGGATATGAGCAGTTCTTC. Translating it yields CSATRLAGYEQFF.

The CDR3 loop is CASSLAPGFNQPQHF. CDR3 in DNA: TGTGCCAGCAGTTTGGCCCCGGGTTTCAATCAGCCCCAGCATTTT. The chain combines TRBV12-3 or TRBV12-4 with TRBJ1-5, with D uncertain. Trimming pared 3 bases from V and 3 bases from J, leaving 12 bases between. CDR3 length: 15 residues.

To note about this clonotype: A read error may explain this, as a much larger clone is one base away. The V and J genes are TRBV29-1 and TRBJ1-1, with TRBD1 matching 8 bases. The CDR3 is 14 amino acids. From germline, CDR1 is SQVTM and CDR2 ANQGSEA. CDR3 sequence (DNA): TGCAGCGTGAAAGGACAGGGCAAAGGCACTGGAGCTTTCTTT. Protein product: CSVKGQGKGTGAFF.

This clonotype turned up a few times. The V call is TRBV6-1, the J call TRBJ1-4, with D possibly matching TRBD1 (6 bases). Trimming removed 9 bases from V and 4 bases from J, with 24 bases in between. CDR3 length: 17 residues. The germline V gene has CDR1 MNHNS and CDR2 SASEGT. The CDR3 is CASLRRTDPLVNEKLFF. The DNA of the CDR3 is TGTGCCAGTCTTCGTCGGACAGATCCTTTGGTTAATGAAAAACTGTTTTTT.

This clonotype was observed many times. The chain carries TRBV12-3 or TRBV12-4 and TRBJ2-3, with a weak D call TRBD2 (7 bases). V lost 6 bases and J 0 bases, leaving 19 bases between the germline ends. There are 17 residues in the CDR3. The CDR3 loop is CASRGGGYYTSTDTQYF. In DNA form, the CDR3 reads TGTGCCAGCAGGGGCGGGGGCTACTATACTAGCACAGATACGCAGTATTTT.

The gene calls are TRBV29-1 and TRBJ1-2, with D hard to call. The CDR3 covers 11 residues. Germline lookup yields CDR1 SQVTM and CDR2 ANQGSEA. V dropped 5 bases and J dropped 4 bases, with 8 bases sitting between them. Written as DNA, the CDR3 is TGCAGCGTTCGCGGGCTCTATGGCTACACCTTC. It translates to CSVRGLYGYTF.

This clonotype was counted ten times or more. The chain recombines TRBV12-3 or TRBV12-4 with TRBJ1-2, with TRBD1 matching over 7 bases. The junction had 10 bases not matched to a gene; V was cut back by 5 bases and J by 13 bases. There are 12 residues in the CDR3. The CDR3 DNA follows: TGTGCCAGCAGTCCCGGGACAGCCTCCGTCACCTTC. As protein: CASSPGTASVTF.

The CDR3 loop is CASHPGASGSTRYEQYF. The CDR3 DNA is TGTGCCAGCCACCCCGGGGCTAGCGGGAGTACTAGGTACGAGCAGTACTTC. The rearrangement uses TRBV2 and TRBJ2-7, with 10 bases that match TRBD2. Germline CDR1 is SNHLY and CDR2 is FYNNEI. V shed 8 bases, J shed 4 bases, and the junction held 17 bases outside the gene matches. The CDR3 runs to 17 residues.

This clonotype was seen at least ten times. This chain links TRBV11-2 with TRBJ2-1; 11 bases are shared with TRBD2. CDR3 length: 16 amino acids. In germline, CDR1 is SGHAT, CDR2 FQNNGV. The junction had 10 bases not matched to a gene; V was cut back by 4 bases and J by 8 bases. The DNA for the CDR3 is TGTGCCAGCAGCTCGGGAGTTAGCGGGAGGGCCCATGAGCAGTTCTTC. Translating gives CASSSGVSGRAHEQFF.

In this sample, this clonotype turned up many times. The CDR3 DNA reads TGTGCCATCAGTGACGATAGGGTCAATTCACCCCTCCACTTT. The encoded protein is CAISDDRVNSPLHF. V is TRBV10-3 and J is TRBJ1-6, with D unresolved. The V end lost 3 bases, the J end lost 7 bases, and 10 bases lay between the germline ends. CDR3 length equals 14 residues. The germline gives CDR1 ENHRY, CDR2 SYGVKD.

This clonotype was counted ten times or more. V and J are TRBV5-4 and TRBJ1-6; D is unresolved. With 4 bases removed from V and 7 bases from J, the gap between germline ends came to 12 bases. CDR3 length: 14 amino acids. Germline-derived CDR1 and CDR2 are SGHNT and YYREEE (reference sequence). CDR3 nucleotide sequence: TGTGCCAGCAGCATAGAGGCGCTGAATTCACCCCTCCACTTT. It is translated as CASSIEALNSPLHF.

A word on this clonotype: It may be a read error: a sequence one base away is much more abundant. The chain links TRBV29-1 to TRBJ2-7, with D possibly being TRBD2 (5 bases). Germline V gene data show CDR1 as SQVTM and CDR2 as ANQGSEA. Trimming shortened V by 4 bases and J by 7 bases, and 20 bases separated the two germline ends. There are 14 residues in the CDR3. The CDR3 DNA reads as TGCAGCGTTGGTAGGACTCATTCTTACAATGAGCAGTACTTC. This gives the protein CSVGRTHSYNEQYF.

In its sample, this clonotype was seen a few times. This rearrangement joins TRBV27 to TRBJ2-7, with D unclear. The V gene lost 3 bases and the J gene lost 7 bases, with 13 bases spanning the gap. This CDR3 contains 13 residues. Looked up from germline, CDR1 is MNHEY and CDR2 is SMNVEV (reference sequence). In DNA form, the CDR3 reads TGTGCCAGCAGTTTGCGATCGGTCCTAGAGCAGTACTTC. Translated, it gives CASSLRSVLEQYF.

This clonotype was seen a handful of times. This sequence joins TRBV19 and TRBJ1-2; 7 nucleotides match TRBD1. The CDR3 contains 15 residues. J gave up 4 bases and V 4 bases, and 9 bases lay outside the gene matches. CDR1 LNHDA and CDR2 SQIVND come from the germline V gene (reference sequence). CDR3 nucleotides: TGTGCCAGTAGTACTCGGGACAGCTCTTTCTATGGCTACACCTTC. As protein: CASSTRDSSFYGYTF.